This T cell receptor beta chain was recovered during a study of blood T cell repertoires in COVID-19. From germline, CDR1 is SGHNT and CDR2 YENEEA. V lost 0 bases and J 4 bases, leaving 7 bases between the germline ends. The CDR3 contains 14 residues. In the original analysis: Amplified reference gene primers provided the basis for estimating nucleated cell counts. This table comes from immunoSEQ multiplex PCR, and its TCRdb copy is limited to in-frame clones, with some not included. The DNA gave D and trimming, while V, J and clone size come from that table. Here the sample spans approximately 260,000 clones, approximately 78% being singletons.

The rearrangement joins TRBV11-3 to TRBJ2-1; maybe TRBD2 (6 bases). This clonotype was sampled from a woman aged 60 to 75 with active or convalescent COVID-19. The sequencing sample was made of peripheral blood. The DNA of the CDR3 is TGTGCCAGCAGCTTAGACGGGGGTTACAATGAGCAGTTCTTC. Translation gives CASSLDGGYNEQFF.